The 21 T cell receptor beta chains below come from one sample, sequenced in a study of shared clonotypes between healthy human individuals. CD8 cells regarded as naive lacked CD45RO, were positively chosen for CCR7, and omitted terminally differentiated effector memory CD45RA+ cells. Measured with immunoSEQ multiplex PCR; TCRdb has only the in-frame clones, and not every one. The table records roughly 2,000,000 clones, 93% of them present only once. Sequencing was performed on naive CD8+ T cells from PBMCs. All receptors come from a man aged 18 to 29 in good health. Some clones in this sample may be carry-over from other donors' samples.

The chain joins TRBV19 to TRBJ2-5; tentatively, D is TRBD2 (6 bases). CDR1 LNHDA and CDR2 SQIVND come from the germline V gene (reference sequence). CDR3 size: 16 residues. V lost 3 bases to trimming and J lost 5 bases, with 19 bases between them. CDR3 loop: CASSMGIAAEEETQYF. In DNA, the CDR3 is TGTGCCAGTAGTATGGGAATAGCGGCGGAAGAGGAGACCCAGTACTTC.

This clone turned up a few times. The identical CDR3 is also encoded by other nucleotide sequences in the sample. This chain connects TRBV29-1 to TRBJ1-1; D remains unclear. The CDR3 runs to 11 residues. CDR1 and CDR2 from the germline V gene are SQVTM and ANQGSEA. V lost 7 bases, J lost 4 bases, and 10 bases lay in between. The CDR3 sequence is CSAGLGTEAFF. The CDR3, as DNA: TGCAGCGCCGGGTTGGGCACTGAAGCTTTCTTT.

The chain carries TRBV19 and TRBJ2-5; 12 bases map to TRBD1. After removal of 5 bases from V and 5 bases from J, the junction contained 9 bases not matched to a gene. This CDR3 spans 16 amino acids. Germline V gives CDR1 LNHDA, CDR2 SQIVND (reference sequence). This chain's CDR3 is CASSLGQGAYKETQYF. DNA of the CDR3: TGTGCCAGTAGTTTGGGACAGGGGGCTTATAAGGAGACCCAGTACTTC.

The rearrangement uses TRBV5-1 and TRBJ2-7; D might be TRBD1 (6 bases). Germline V lookup: CDR1 SGHRS, CDR2 YFSETQ. The CDR3 is 14 amino acids. V lost 6 bases to trimming and J lost 7 bases, with 20 bases between them. The CDR3 DNA reads TGCGCCAGCACCCCAAATCCACAGGGTTGGGAGCAGTACTTC. It specifies CASTPNPQGWEQYF. The variable domain in full, completed from reference TRBV5-1 and TRBJ2-7, reads KAGVTQTPRYLIKTRGQQVTLSCSPISGHRSVSWYQQTPGQGLQFLFEYFSETQRNKGNFPGRFSGRQFSNSRSEMNVSTLELGDSALYLCASTPNPQGWEQYFGPGTRLTVT.

This chain connects TRBV7-9 to TRBJ2-5, with TRBD2 matching 9 bases. Near its end, the DNA agrees better with TRBJ2-7, so the J call may be wrong. Germline CDR1 is SEHNR and CDR2 is FQNEAQ (reference sequence). The CDR3 loop spans 16 amino acids. The CDR3 protein is CASSPPGVAGVVEQYF. The CDR3 coding sequence is TGTGCCAGCAGCCCACCAGGAGTAGCGGGAGTAGTCGAGCAGTACTTC.

The genes are TRBV6-6 and TRBJ2-3, with 8 nucleotides matching TRBD1. V shed 6 bases and J 0 bases; nucleotides not matched to a gene: 5. The CDR3 covers 15 residues. Germline V lookup: CDR1 MNHNY, CDR2 SVGAGI (reference sequence). In DNA, the CDR3 is TGTGCCAGCAGGGACAGGGAGAGGAGCACAGATACGCAGTATTTT. Translating it yields CASRDRERSTDTQYF.

This chain links TRBV28 with TRBJ1-4; tentatively, D is TRBD1 (5 bases). The CDR3 extends over 19 amino acids. V was clipped by 3 bases and J by 7 bases, with 27 bases between them. Per the germline V gene, CDR1 is MDHEN and CDR2 is SYDVKM. CDR3 in amino acids: CASSLNGAIQGPMGEKLFF. The DNA of the CDR3 is TGTGCCAGCAGTTTGAATGGGGCGATCCAAGGTCCCATGGGTGAAAAACTGTTTTTT.

In its sample, this clone was seen once. V gene TRBV15 combines with J gene TRBJ1-5; 9 positions agree with TRBD1. CDR1 is LNHNV, CDR2 YYDKDF, per germline (reference sequence). Losses at the gene ends were 6 bases for V and 2 bases for J; bases not matched to a gene: 5. The CDR3 covers 15 residues. CDR3 nucleotides: TGTGCCACCAGGGCGACAGGGGGAGGCAATCAGCCCCAGCATTTT. Amino acids: CATRATGGGNQPQHF.

CDR3 loop: CASSGRDRGYEQYF. CDR3 in DNA: TGTGCCAGCAGTGGCCGGGACAGGGGTTACGAGCAGTACTTC. The chain couples TRBV25-1 to TRBJ2-7, with 10 bases aligning to TRBD1. Looked up from germline, CDR1 is MGHDK and CDR2 is SYGVNS. V gave up 4 bases and J gave up 4 bases; unmatched junction bases: 4. The CDR3 has 14 residues.

The chain uses TRBV27 and TRBJ1-1; 10 positions match TRBD1. This CDR3 is 16 amino acids long. Germline values: CDR1 MNHEY, CDR2 SMNVEV (reference sequence). V shed 6 bases and J 0 bases; nucleotides not matched to a gene: 7. CDR3 sequence: CASSLRDRGLNTEAFF. The CDR3 DNA follows: TGTGCCAGCAGCCTCCGGGACAGGGGATTGAACACTGAAGCTTTCTTT.

The chain uses TRBV27 and TRBJ2-2; D is unclear. V lost 7 bases to trimming and J lost 5 bases, with 11 bases between them. Germline V gives CDR1 MNHEY, CDR2 SMNVEV (reference sequence). The CDR3 sequence is 13 residues long. The CDR3 reads CASNIMGTGELFF. CDR3 in DNA: TGTGCCAGCAACATAATGGGGACCGGGGAGCTGTTTTTT.

Worth noting for this clone: Other DNA sequences in this sample translate to the same CDR3. This chain connects TRBV7-7 to TRBJ2-7, with 12 bases that match TRBD1. The CDR3 is made up of 14 amino acids. Germline assignment: CDR1 SSHAT and CDR2 FNYEAQ (reference sequence). The trim removed 5 bases at V and 4 bases at J, leaving 3 bases unmatched. CDR3 in DNA: TGTGCCAGCAGCCAGGGACAGGGGGCTTACGAGCAGTACTTC. Its translation: CASSQGQGAYEQYF.

The V call is TRBV28, the J call TRBJ2-7; D uncertain. CDR3 length equals 15 residues. The V end was cut by 5 bases, the J end by 2 bases, with 16 bases between. CDR1 and CDR2 from the germline V gene are MDHEN and SYDVKM. The CDR3 protein is CASSPPSWSTYEQYF. CDR3 DNA: TGTGCCAGCAGTCCCCCCAGTTGGTCCACCTACGAGCAGTACTTC.

A single count supports this clone. The rearrangement joins TRBV4-1 to TRBJ2-1; possibly TRBD1 for D (5 bases). With 1 base removed from V and 7 bases from J, the gap between germline ends came to 14 bases. The germline V gene has CDR1 MGHRA and CDR2 YSYEKL. This CDR3 comprises 15 residues. The CDR3 bases are TGCGCCAGCAGCCAAGGGCAGGGATCGGTAAATGAGCAGTTCTTC. Protein product: CASSQGQGSVNEQFF.

The genes are TRBV7-6 and TRBJ2-7; D gene uncertain. The CDR3 length is 13 residues. Trimming removed 1 base from V and 2 bases from J, with 6 bases in between. From germline, CDR1 is SGHVS and CDR2 FNYEAQ. The CDR3 bases are TGTGCCAGCAGCTTAGAGGCAGCCTACGAGCAGTACTTC. Its translation: CASSLEAAYEQYF.

The chain couples TRBV2 to TRBJ2-7; a possible D gene is TRBD1 (6 bases). Per the germline V gene, CDR1 is SNHLY and CDR2 is FYNNEI. V dropped 2 bases and J dropped 1 base, with 12 bases sitting between them. The CDR3 is 15 residues long. CDR3 amino acids: CASSEPQGKSYEQYF. CDR3 in DNA: TGTGCCAGCAGTGAACCCCAGGGGAAGTCCTACGAGCAGTACTTC.

In this sample, this clone turned up once. The genes are TRBV19 and TRBJ1-2, with 8 bases lining up with TRBD1. The CDR3 extends over 15 amino acids. Germline V CDR1 and CDR2: LNHDA, SQIVND (reference sequence). V was pared by 3 bases and J by 6 bases, with 9 bases of the junction left unmatched. CDR3 protein: CASSIPKTGGDGYTF. CDR3 bases: TGTGCCAGTAGTATCCCCAAAACAGGGGGTGATGGCTACACCTTC.

The CDR3, as DNA: TGTGCCAGCAGCCCCGGACCAGGTGGCTACACCTTC. Translation: CASSPGPGGYTF. The chain combines TRBV7-8 with TRBJ1-2, with D hard to call. In germline, CDR1 is SGHVS, CDR2 FQNEAQ. The germline V and J ends were trimmed by 5 bases and 7 bases, with 11 bases remaining between them. The CDR3 has 12 amino acids.

The CDR3 sequence is CASSLLGQGIGNEQFF. CDR3 nucleotide sequence: TGTGCCAGCAGTTTATTGGGACAGGGAATCGGCAATGAGCAGTTCTTC. J is TRBJ2-1 and V is TRBV28, with 9 bases lining up with TRBD1. The CDR3 is made up of 16 amino acids. Per the germline V gene, CDR1 is MDHEN and CDR2 is SYDVKM. V dropped 1 base and J dropped 6; count of bases not matched to a gene: 7.

This clone was detected a few times. The chain couples TRBV9 to TRBJ1-2; no definite D call. V was trimmed by 5 bases and J by 0 bases, leaving 14 bases between them. Germline assignment: CDR1 SGDLS and CDR2 YYNGEE. This CDR3 contains 15 residues. The DNA for the CDR3 is TGTGCCAGCAGTAGAGGAAATTCGGCTAACTATGGCTACACCTTC. This gives the protein CASSRGNSANYGYTF.

This chain connects TRBV19 to TRBJ2-1; TRBD1 agrees at 9 bases. Trimming took 1 base from V and 8 from J; bases not matched to a gene: 9. Germline V gene data show CDR1 as LNHDA and CDR2 as SQIVND (reference sequence). This CDR3 has 16 residues. The CDR3, as DNA: TGTGCCAGTAGTATAGTTCGGACAGGGGTTATGGATGAGCAGTTCTTC. This sequence encodes CASSIVRTGVMDEQFF.